What follows are 9 T cell receptor beta chains derived from one specimen sequenced in a study of OX40 agonist ivuxolimab in advanced cancers. The repertoire was sequenced with immunoSEQ multiplex PCR; TCRdb's copy has only in-frame clones and lacks some. The table lists approximately 11,000 clones, around four fifths of them singletons. Sequenced here: CD4+ or CD8+ T cells sorted from blood, sampled in a trial of the OX40 agonist ivuxolimab. The receptors were sampled from an adult with an advanced solid tumor such as melanoma, head and neck, liver or kidney cancer.

The chain has TRBV14 and TRBJ1-2; TRBD1 might be the D (5 bases). In germline, CDR1 is SGHDN, CDR2 FVKESK. Deletions cut 2 bases from V and 4 bases from J, with 11 bases between. This CDR3 contains 14 residues. The CDR3 DNA sequence: TGTGCCAGCAGCCAATTCCAGGGTCCCTATGGCTACACCTTC. It encodes CASSQFQGPYGYTF.

The chain joins TRBV9 to TRBJ2-1, with TRBD2 matching over 7 bases. Per germline, CDR1 SGDLS and CDR2 YYNGEE. V dropped 4 bases and J dropped 8; count of bases not matched to a gene: 9. CDR3 length equals 14 residues. For the CDR3, the DNA is TGTGCCAGCAGCACCTGGGGAGGGTCGGATGAGCAGTTCTTC. This sequence encodes CASSTWGGSDEQFF.

The genes are TRBV7-6 and TRBJ2-3, with 10 bases fitting TRBD2. Germline V gene sequence: CDR1 SGHVS, CDR2 FNYEAQ. The ends lost 7 bases at V and 2 bases at J; junction bases unmatched: 6. The CDR3 has 15 amino acids. The CDR3 loop is CASTRLAGATDTQYF. The CDR3 DNA follows: TGTGCCAGCACCCGGCTAGCGGGAGCCACAGATACGCAGTATTTT.

J is TRBJ2-5 and V is TRBV4-1, with D perhaps TRBD1 (6 bases). V was trimmed by 5 bases and J by 5 bases, leaving 18 bases between them. The CDR3 has 15 amino acids. Germline V lookup: CDR1 MGHRA, CDR2 YSYEKL. This CDR3 is CASSSLRRGTETQYF. The CDR3 nucleotides are TGCGCCAGCAGCAGTTTACGTAGGGGGACCGAGACCCAGTACTTC.

This clone came up a few times. This chain joins TRBV9 and TRBJ2-2, with D possibly TRBD2 on 6 matching bases. The germline gives CDR1 SGDLS, CDR2 YYNGEE. CDR3 length: 15 amino acids. Trimming cost V 0 bases and J 4 bases, with 10 bases left between them. The CDR3 nucleotides read TGTGCCAGCAGCGTAGAGGGACTTGGCACCGGGGAGCTGTTTTTT. This codes for CASSVEGLGTGELFF.

The chain joins TRBV6-5 to TRBJ2-7, with 7 bases identical to TRBD1. V lost 0 bases and J lost 0; bases outside the gene matches: 5. From germline, CDR1 is MNHEY and CDR2 SVGAGI. The CDR3 spans 16 residues. CDR3 DNA sequence: TGTGCCAGCAGTTACTCGACTGGGACAGTCTCCTACGAGCAGTACTTC. Amino acids: CASSYSTGTVSYEQYF.

This clone was detected only once. This chain connects TRBV19 to TRBJ2-5, with D perhaps given as TRBD1 or TRBD2 (5 bases each). Germline V gene sequence: CDR1 LNHDA, CDR2 SQIVND (reference sequence). The V gene lost 5 bases and the J gene lost 4 bases, with 11 bases spanning the gap. The CDR3 length is 13 residues. For the CDR3, the DNA is TGTGCCAGTAGTTCTCTTGGGGGAGAGACCCAGTACTTC. Residues: CASSSLGGETQYF.

This chain links TRBV13 with TRBJ2-5; 7 bases map to TRBD2. Trimming took 5 bases from V and 2 from J; bases not matched to a gene: 2. The CDR3 has 13 amino acids. Germline CDR1 and CDR2: PRHDT and FYEKMQ (reference sequence). The CDR3 nucleotides are TGTGCCAGCAGCGGGAGGGCGCAAGAGACCCAGTACTTC. Its translation is CASSGRAQETQYF.

This chain connects TRBV10-3 to TRBJ2-7; tentative D call: TRBD1 (7 bases). Trimming stripped 2 bases from V and 3 bases from J, with 14 bases between. In germline, CDR1 is ENHRY, CDR2 SYGVKD. CDR3 length: 15 residues. The CDR3, as DNA: TGTGCCATCAGTGAGAAGGGGGGACAGTTCTACGAGCAGTACTTC. Its protein product is CAISEKGGQFYEQYF.